The 13 T cell receptor beta chains below come from one sample, sequenced in a study of OX40 agonist ivuxolimab in advanced cancers. Data came from immunoSEQ multiplex PCR; TCRdb stores just in-frame clones and leaves some out. The data show more than 95,000 clones, 85% to 95% seen once. This sample comprised CD4+ or CD8+ T cells sorted from blood, obtained in a trial of the OX40 agonist ivuxolimab. These receptors originate from an adult with an advanced solid tumor such as melanoma, head and neck, liver or kidney cancer.

This chain connects TRBV7-3 to TRBJ2-2, with D possibly being TRBD1 (5 bases). Germline assignment: CDR1 SGHTA and CDR2 FQGTGA. V lost 1 base to trimming and J lost 0 bases, with 12 bases between them. The CDR3 is 17 amino acids. The CDR3 DNA reads TGTGCCAGCAGCTTAAGTGCAGGGCAGACGAACACCGGGGAGCTGTTTTTT. Translating gives CASSLSAGQTNTGELFF.

The V call is TRBV28, the J call TRBJ1-2, with D hard to call. Germline V gives CDR1 MDHEN, CDR2 SYDVKM. The CDR3 covers 14 residues. Trimming removed 2 bases from V and 1 base from J, with 8 bases in between. CDR3 nucleotide sequence: TGTGCCAGCAGTTTACAGGCCCGTAACTATGGCTACACCTTC. Residues: CASSLQARNYGYTF.

This clone appeared once. V is TRBV28 and J is TRBJ2-2, with a possible D match to TRBD1 (5 bases). CDR1 is MDHEN, CDR2 SYDVKM, per germline. The CDR3 sequence is 13 residues long. V lost 7 bases and J 3 bases, leaving 9 bases between the germline ends. This CDR3 reads CASNNRYTGELFF. CDR3 coding DNA: TGTGCCAGCAATAACAGGTACACCGGGGAGCTGTTTTTT.

This rearrangement joins TRBV30 to TRBJ2-5; D gene unclear. This CDR3 has 12 amino acids. CDR1 and CDR2 from the germline V gene are GTSNPN and SVGIG (reference sequence). Trimming left V 0 bases short and J 4 bases short, with 6 bases between. The chain's CDR3 is CAWSVGGETQYF. The DNA of the CDR3 is TGTGCCTGGAGTGTCGGCGGAGAGACCCAGTACTTC.

The gene calls are TRBV5-1 and TRBJ1-1; D not certain. CDR3 length: 14 amino acids. Germline CDR1 reads SGHRS; CDR2 reads YFSETQ. Between the trimmed V and J ends, which lost 4 bases and 4 bases, there was a span of 14 bases. CDR3 DNA sequence: TGCGCCAGCAGCGTGGACTCCCCCCGCACTGAAGCTTTCTTT. Protein sequence: CASSVDSPRTEAFF.

The table lists this clone with a few counts. This chain links TRBV19 with TRBJ1-2, with D possibly matching TRBD1 (6 bases). The CDR3 length is 14 residues. Germline CDR1 is LNHDA and CDR2 is SQIVND (reference sequence). The V and J ends lost 1 base and 4 bases respectively, with 10 bases between them. This chain's CDR3 is CASSIGGLRYGYTF. The CDR3 DNA reads TGTGCCAGTAGTATAGGGGGGCTGCGCTATGGCTACACCTTC. The entire variable domain, with the rest obtained from reference TRBV19 and TRBJ1-2, is as follows: DGGITQSPKYLFRKEGQNVTLSCEQNLNHDAMYWYRQDPGQGLRLIYYSQIVNDFQKGDIAEGYSVSREKKESFPLTVTSAQKNPTAFYLCASSIGGLRYGYTFGSGTRLTVV.

The V and J genes are TRBV19 and TRBJ2-7; TRBD1 matches 8 bases. The CDR3 sequence is 15 residues long. V shed 4 bases and J 2 bases; nucleotides not matched to a gene: 7. CDR1 and CDR2 (germline): LNHDA, SQIVND (reference sequence). The CDR3 sequence: CASSTQGQATYEQYF. The CDR3 DNA is TGTGCCAGTAGTACCCAGGGACAGGCGACCTACGAGCAGTACTTC.

V and J are TRBV19 and TRBJ1-2, with TRBD1 matching 8 bases. With V trimmed by 5 bases and J by 4 bases, 6 bases remained unmatched. The length of the CDR3 is 14 residues. Germline V lookup: CDR1 LNHDA, CDR2 SQIVND (reference sequence). The CDR3 is CASSDQGQAYGYTF. The CDR3 bases are TGTGCCAGTAGTGACCAGGGACAGGCCTATGGCTACACCTTC. Drawing the rest from reference TRBV19 and TRBJ1-2, the complete variable domain is DGGITQSPKYLFRKEGQNVTLSCEQNLNHDAMYWYRQDPGQGLRLIYYSQIVNDFQKGDIAEGYSVSREKKESFPLTVTSAQKNPTAFYLCASSDQGQAYGYTFGSGTRLTVV.

The chain combines TRBV7-8 with TRBJ2-2; 10 nucleotides line up with TRBD2. Germline V gene lookup returns CDR1 SGHVS and CDR2 FQNEAQ. This CDR3 spans 17 amino acids. The J segment lost 5 bases and the V segment lost 3 bases, leaving 9 bases of the junction unmatched. The CDR3 bases are TGTGCCAGCAGCTTTCAGCGGGAGGGCCCGACGACCGGGGAGCTGTTTTTT. It codes for CASSFQREGPTTGELFF.

The rearrangement links TRBV7-9 to TRBJ2-2, with TRBD1 matching over 9 bases. V shed 5 bases, J shed 5 bases, and the junction held 9 bases outside the gene matches. Germline-derived CDR1 and CDR2 are SEHNR and FQNEAQ (reference sequence). This CDR3 contains 16 residues. CDR3 protein: CASSTRDRVITGELFF. CDR3 in DNA: TGTGCCAGCAGCACCCGGGACAGGGTAATAACCGGGGAGCTGTTTTTT.

V is TRBV5-1 and J is TRBJ2-3, with 13 bases identical to TRBD2. The CDR3 consists of 16 residues. V dropped 4 bases and J dropped 4; count of bases not matched to a gene: 6. The V gene's germline CDR1 is SGHRS and CDR2 YFSETQ. CDR3 region: CASSPGLAGDADTQYF. The CDR3 DNA is TGCGCCAGCAGCCCAGGACTAGCGGGAGACGCAGATACGCAGTATTTT. Supplemented by reference TRBV5-1 and TRBJ2-3, the full variable domain reads KAGVTQTPRYLIKTRGQQVTLSCSPISGHRSVSWYQQTPGQGLQFLFEYFSETQRNKGNFPGRFSGRQFSNSRSEMNVSTLELGDSALYLCASSPGLAGDADTQYFGPGTRLTVL.

The V and J genes are TRBV7-9 and TRBJ1-1; no firm D call. Germline CDR1 and CDR2: SEHNR and FQNEAQ (reference sequence). The V end lost 10 bases, the J end lost 1 base, and 25 bases lay between the germline ends. The CDR3 length is 17 residues. The CDR3: CATIKPGIDPRNTEAFF. In nucleotides, the CDR3 is TGTGCCACCATCAAACCGGGAATCGACCCCCGGAACACTGAAGCTTTCTTT.

This clone has a single count. This chain connects TRBV28 to TRBJ2-2; no firm D call. V lost 6 bases to trimming and J lost 2 bases, with 7 bases between them. There are 13 residues in the CDR3. Per the germline V gene, CDR1 is MDHEN and CDR2 is SYDVKM. CDR3 region: CASSQKNTGELFF. Written as DNA, the CDR3 is TGTGCCAGCAGCCAAAAAAACACCGGGGAGCTGTTTTTT.